The 7 T cell receptor beta chains listed next were all sequenced from one sample in a study of T-cell memory formation after mild COVID-19. TCRdb processed the 5' RACE reads anew with MiXCR; each CDR3 protein has one entry. The repertoire includes 210,000 or so distinct CDR3 sequences, approximately 30% of them detected once, and 11% sits in the top ten. The material sequenced was PBMCs or a T cell subset sorted from them (not recorded which). These receptors all stem from an adult woman who had mild COVID-19 (a few samples of this study predate the infection). Cell type and time point are not known.

This clonotype was detected only a few times. J is TRBJ2-1 and V is TRBV24-1, with a possible D match to TRBD1 (5 bases). Germline V lookup: CDR1 KGHDR, CDR2 SFDVKD. The germline V and J ends were trimmed by 2 bases and 1 base, with 11 bases remaining between them. This CDR3 spans 16 amino acids. The CDR3 sequence is CATSDSVDRSYNEQFF. The CDR3 coding sequence is TGTGCCACCAGTGATTCCGTAGACAGATCCTACAATGAGCAGTTCTTC.

The chain employs TRBV25-1 and TRBJ1-2; D possibly corresponds to TRBD1 (6 bases). The CDR3 extends over 13 amino acids. Per germline, CDR1 MGHDK and CDR2 SYGVNS. Trimming removed 3 bases from V and 6 bases from J, with 11 bases in between. DNA for the CDR3: TGTGCCAGCAGTGACCGGGCAGGGGATGGCTACACCTTC. Translating gives CASSDRAGDGYTF.

The chain carries TRBV18 and TRBJ1-2, with TRBD1 as a possible D gene (5 bases). Germline CDR1 reads KGHSH; CDR2 reads LQKENI. Trimming cost V 6 bases and J 2 bases, with 19 bases left between them. The CDR3 extends over 16 amino acids. Here the CDR3 DNA reads TGTGCCAGCTCCCCGTTTGGTTCGGGGGAAAACTATGGCTACACCTTC. Its protein is CASSPFGSGENYGYTF.

The rearrangement links TRBV2 to TRBJ2-7; D might be TRBD1 (6 bases). The CDR3 has 13 amino acids. The ends were cut back, 4 bases at V and 2 bases at J, with 9 bases in the middle. Germline-derived CDR1 and CDR2 are SNHLY and FYNNEI. CDR3 DNA: TGTGCCAGCAGTGGAGGACAGACCTACGAGCAGTACTTC. Its translation: CASSGGQTYEQYF.

The V gene is TRBV12-3 or TRBV12-4, the J gene TRBJ2-5; perhaps TRBD1 as D (5 bases). This CDR3 spans 15 amino acids. The germline V and J ends were trimmed by 4 bases and 1 base, with 13 bases remaining between them. The DNA for the CDR3 is TGTGCCAGCAGTTCGCCTATGGGGCCCCAAGAGACCCAGTACTTC. It is translated as CASSSPMGPQETQYF.

This chain uses TRBV15 with TRBJ2-5; the D is unclear. The germline V and J ends were trimmed by 0 bases and 0 bases, with 8 bases remaining between them. The CDR3 extends over 15 amino acids. Germline V gene lookup returns CDR1 LNHNV and CDR2 YYDKDF (reference sequence). The CDR3 sequence: CATSRDPGYQETQYF. The CDR3 region has the DNA TGTGCCACCAGCAGAGACCCAGGCTACCAAGAGACCCAGTACTTC.

The chain is built from TRBV27 and TRBJ2-7; 10 bases line up with TRBD1. Unmatched junction bases numbered 12, after V lost 6 bases and J lost 7 bases. CDR1 is MNHEY, CDR2 SMNVEV, per germline (reference sequence). The CDR3 extends over 15 amino acids. The CDR3 DNA sequence: TGTGCCAGCAGCCCTTTCTCCGGGACAGGGGTGGAGCAGTACTTC. Residues: CASSPFSGTGVEQYF.